These 14 T cell receptor beta chains were sequenced from one sample in a study of PD-L1 blockade in urothelial cancer. Method: immunoSEQ multiplex PCR; TCRdb's copy keeps in-frame clones and lacks some. Of 35,000 to 45,000 clones in the sample, approximately 84% were seen once. Time point in this sample: peripheral blood 6 weeks after treatment start. The sample consisted of PBMCs, taken around atezolizumab (anti-PD-L1) treatment. The receptors derive from a man aged 40-55 years with urothelial cancer.

This chain links TRBV25-1 with TRBJ2-1; TRBD1 matches 8 bases. The CDR3 totals 14 residues. The germline CDR1 and CDR2 sequences are MGHDK and SYGVNS. V trimming: 5 bases; J trimming: 7 bases; junction bases outside the gene matches: 7. The CDR3 DNA sequence: TGTGCCAGCAGTTTGCCAGGGGGCTTGAATGAGCAGTTCTTC. Translation gives CASSLPGGLNEQFF.

This rearrangement joins TRBV5-1 to TRBJ2-7; TRBD1 aligns across 11 bases. This CDR3 has 18 residues. The germline CDR1 and CDR2 sequences are SGHRS and YFSETQ. J was trimmed by 4 bases and V by 4 bases; bases with no gene match: 16. This CDR3 is CASSPGQGARFGAYEQYF. The DNA of the CDR3 is TGCGCCAGCAGCCCCGGACAGGGGGCGAGGTTTGGGGCTTACGAGCAGTACTTC.

The rearrangement uses TRBV6-4 and TRBJ2-3; D possibly corresponds to TRBD2 (5 bases). This CDR3 is 13 amino acids long. Between the trimmed V and J ends, which lost 4 bases and 2 bases, there was a span of 7 bases. CDR1 MRHNA and CDR2 SNTAGT come from the germline V gene. CDR3 sequence reads: CASSVDFTDTQYF. CDR3 DNA sequence: TGTGCCAGCAGTGTGGACTTCACAGATACGCAGTATTTT.

In DNA form, the CDR3 reads TGTGCCAGCACCCCGGGACAGGGAAAGAGGGACACTGAAGCTTTCTTT. It specifies CASTPGQGKRDTEAFF. The rearrangement uses TRBV28 and TRBJ1-1, with 9 bases lining up with TRBD1. This CDR3 spans 16 amino acids. V lost 7 bases to trimming and J lost 3 bases; unmatched junction nucleotides: 12. Germline CDR1 is MDHEN and CDR2 is SYDVKM.

The chain uses TRBV28 and TRBJ1-4, with D tentatively TRBD1 (6 bases). Between the trimmed V and J ends, which lost 6 bases and 7 bases, there was a span of 18 bases. The V gene's germline CDR1 is MDHEN and CDR2 SYDVKM. The CDR3 has 15 residues. CDR3 nucleotides: TGTGCCAGCAGGCTTGGGTGGGGAGGGGGTGAAAAACTGTTTTTT. Its translation is CASRLGWGGGEKLFF.

This chain connects TRBV6-6 to TRBJ2-5; 7 positions match TRBD2. The CDR3 is made up of 14 amino acids. J gave up 2 bases and V 8 bases, and 8 bases lay outside the gene matches. Germline CDR1 is MNHNY and CDR2 is SVGAGI (reference sequence). CDR3 sequence (DNA): TGTGCCAGCGCTAGTCCCGGGAGGCAAGAGACCCAGTACTTC. It yields the protein CASASPGRQETQYF.

The chain uses TRBV7-9 and TRBJ1-1; D unclear. The CDR3 has 11 amino acids. V lost 2 bases and J lost 8, with 6 bases in between. Germline lookup yields CDR1 SEHNR and CDR2 FQNEAQ (reference sequence). CDR3 in amino acids: CASSLSLEAFF. In DNA form, the CDR3 reads TGTGCCAGCAGCTTATCGTTGGAAGCTTTCTTT.

The chain links TRBV19 to TRBJ1-5; D might be TRBD1 (5 bases). This CDR3 region has 14 residues. Per germline, CDR1 LNHDA and CDR2 SQIVND (reference sequence). V was clipped by 5 bases and J by 7 bases, with 15 bases between them. The CDR3 sequence: CASSGREGWQPQHF. Here the CDR3 DNA reads TGTGCCAGTAGTGGGCGGGAGGGGTGGCAGCCCCAGCATTTT.

This chain joins TRBV5-1 and TRBJ2-2, with 8 bases lining up with TRBD1. This CDR3 has 16 amino acids. V shed 2 bases, J shed 4 bases, and the junction held 7 bases outside the gene matches. Germline V gene sequence: CDR1 SGHRS, CDR2 YFSETQ. The CDR3 coding sequence is TGCGCCAGCAGCTTATTACAGGGGGGACGCACCGGGGAGCTGTTTTTT. This gives the protein CASSLLQGGRTGELFF.

The V call is TRBV28, the J call TRBJ1-2; no firm D call. Trimming pared 6 bases from V and 6 bases from J, leaving 17 bases between. This CDR3 comprises 14 residues. CDR1 MDHEN and CDR2 SYDVKM come from the germline V gene. The CDR3 DNA is TGTGCCAGCAGCCAAAACAGCCGTAGTCATGGCTACACCTTC. This sequence encodes CASSQNSRSHGYTF.

This chain links TRBV15 with TRBJ1-5, with 9 positions matching TRBD1. Unmatched junction bases numbered 6, after V lost 3 bases and J lost 9 bases. This CDR3 spans 14 amino acids. Germline V gene data show CDR1 as LNHNV and CDR2 as YYDKDF (reference sequence). CDR3: CATSSNRGLGPQHF. The CDR3 region has the DNA TGTGCCACCAGCAGCAACAGGGGGCTAGGGCCCCAGCATTTT. Looking up the rest from reference TRBV15 and TRBJ1-5 gives the full variable domain: DAMVIQNPRYQVTQFGKPVTLSCSQTLNHNVMYWYQQKSSQAPKLLFHYYDKDFNNEADTPDNFQSRRPNTSFCFLDIRSPGLGDTAMYLCATSSNRGLGPQHFGDGTRLSIL.

V usage is TRBV4-1 and J usage is TRBJ2-1, with 10 bases aligning to TRBD2. Germline CDR1 is MGHRA and CDR2 is YSYEKL. The CDR3 consists of 18 residues. V lost 0 bases, J lost 8 bases, and 13 bases stayed unmatched. The CDR3 region has the DNA TGCGCCAGCAGCCAAGAAGGCGCTAGCGGGAGTAGGAGGGATGAGCAGTTCTTC. Translated: CASSQEGASGSRRDEQFF.

V and J are TRBV7-2 and TRBJ1-1; D may be TRBD1 (6 bases). Germline V CDR1 and CDR2: SGHTA, FQGNSA. V lost 5 bases and J 1 base, leaving 17 bases between the germline ends. CDR3 size: 16 residues. CDR3 bases: TGTGCCAGCAGCCCCCGTCGCAGGGGAACGAACACTGAAGCTTTCTTT. This sequence encodes CASSPRRRGTNTEAFF.

V and J are TRBV30 and TRBJ2-7; a weak D match, TRBD2 (5 bases). From germline, CDR1 is GTSNPN and CDR2 SVGIG (reference sequence). V lost 4 bases and J lost 3, with 19 bases in between. The CDR3 covers 15 residues. The chain's CDR3 is CAWTSVRGLGYEQYF. As DNA, the CDR3 is TGTGCCTGGACAAGTGTCCGGGGTTTGGGCTACGAGCAGTACTTC.